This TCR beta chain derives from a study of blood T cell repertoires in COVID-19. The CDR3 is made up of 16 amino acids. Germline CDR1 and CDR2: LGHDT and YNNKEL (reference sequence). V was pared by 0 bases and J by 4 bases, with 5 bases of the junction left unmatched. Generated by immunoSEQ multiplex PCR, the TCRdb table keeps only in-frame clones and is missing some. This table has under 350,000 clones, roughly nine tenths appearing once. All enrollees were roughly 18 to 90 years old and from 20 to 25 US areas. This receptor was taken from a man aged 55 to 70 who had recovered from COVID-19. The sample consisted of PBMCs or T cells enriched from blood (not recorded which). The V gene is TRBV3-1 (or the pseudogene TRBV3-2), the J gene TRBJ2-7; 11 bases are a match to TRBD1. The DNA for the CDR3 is TGTGCCAGCAGCCAAGAGAGGACAGGGGGCTTATACGAGCAGTACTTC. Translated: CASSQERTGGLYEQYF.